Listed here are 17 T cell receptor beta chains from one sample, sequenced in a study of human T cells and chemical hapten exposure. One entry per CDR3 protein results from TCRdb running MiXCR on the RACE reads. Here the sample spans about 51,000 distinct CDR3 sequences, 8.5% to 10% being singletons. Time point in this sample: pre-sensitization, week 0. Stated treatment: therapeutic diphenylcyclopropenone sensitization with weekly scalp DPC. This sample comprised whole blood, obtained in connection with sensitization to the hapten diphenylcyclopropenone (DPC). The receptor source for this set is a woman aged 40 to 50 with alopecia areata. Some clones in this sample may be carry-over from other donors' samples.

There are many counts of this clonotype. The rearrangement joins TRBV7-9 to TRBJ2-5; the D gene is possibly TRBD2 (5 bases). The V end lost 5 bases, the J end lost 10 bases, and 14 bases lay between the germline ends. The CDR3 sequence is 12 residues long. Looked up from germline, CDR1 is SEHNR and CDR2 is FQNEAQ (reference sequence). The CDR3 region has the DNA TGTGCCAGCAGCCCCCCGGGGTTTGGCCAGTACTTC. As protein: CASSPPGFGQYF.

Remarks on this clonotype: A much larger clone lies a single base off, so this may be a read error. The chain links TRBV3-1 to TRBJ1-4; D not resolved. The CDR3 runs to 12 residues. The germline V gene has CDR1 LGHDT and CDR2 YNNKEL (reference sequence). The DNA for the CDR3 is TGTGCCAGCAGCCAGGCGGCGCAAAAACTGTCTTTT. Residues: CASSQAAQKLSF.

Many counts were recorded for this clonotype. V usage is TRBV5-6 and J usage is TRBJ2-7; 9 positions match TRBD1. Trimming cost V 3 bases and J 1 base; bases outside gene matches: 5. Germline CDR1 is SGHDT and CDR2 is YYEEEE. The CDR3 consists of 15 residues. The CDR3 region has the DNA TGTGCCAGCAGCTCCTACGGACAGGGGTCCTACGAGCAGTACTTC. This encodes CASSSYGQGSYEQYF.

This clonotype is a singleton in its sample. The chain couples TRBV28 to TRBJ2-7; D perhaps matches TRBD1 (6 bases). CDR1 is MDHEN and CDR2 is SYDVKM in the germline V gene. The V end lost 6 bases, the J end lost 2 bases, and 20 bases lay between the germline ends. The CDR3 is 16 residues long. CDR3 loop: CASSNPPRQVPYEQYF. The DNA for the CDR3 is TGTGCCAGCAGCAATCCCCCACGACAGGTACCCTACGAGCAGTACTTC.

This clonotype has at least ten counts. The J gene is TRBJ1-3, the V gene TRBV9; D unresolved. CDR3 length equals 15 residues. Germline V gene data show CDR1 as SGDLS and CDR2 as YYNGEE. With 4 bases removed from V and 0 bases from J, the gap between germline ends came to 11 bases. CDR3 nucleotide sequence: TGTGCCAGCAGCTTCAACACGAACTCTGGAAACACCATATATTTT. This sequence encodes CASSFNTNSGNTIYF.

J is TRBJ2-1 and V is TRBV12-5; 7 bases are shared with TRBD2. The trim removed 5 bases at V and 11 bases at J, leaving 6 bases unmatched. The CDR3 has 12 residues. The germline CDR1 and CDR2 sequences are LGHNT and FRNRAP. The CDR3, as DNA: TGTGCTAGTGGTACCTATAGCGGGCAGCAGTTCTTC. Translation: CASGTYSGQQFF.

This clonotype was detected a few times. CDR3 in amino acids: CASSIQGAGGTEAFF. The CDR3 region has the DNA TGTGCCAGCAGCATTCAGGGGGCCGGCGGCACTGAAGCTTTCTTT. The chain carries TRBV7-6 and TRBJ1-1, with 8 positions matching TRBD1. V dropped 5 bases and J dropped 4; count of bases not matched to a gene: 9. The CDR3 covers 15 residues. Germline V lookup: CDR1 SGHVS, CDR2 FNYEAQ.

This clonotype was picked up a small number of times. The genes are TRBV5-1 and TRBJ1-6, with 7 bases aligning to TRBD1. Germline CDR1 SGHRS, CDR2 YFSETQ. J gave up 9 bases and V 7 bases, and 10 bases lay outside the gene matches. The CDR3 sequence is 14 residues long. The CDR3 loop is CASGRGQAGSPLHF. Written as DNA, the CDR3 is TGCGCCAGCGGACGAGGACAGGCGGGTTCACCCCTCCACTTT.

The table lists this clonotype with a few counts. The gene calls are TRBV6-5 and TRBJ1-6; 11 bases agree with TRBD1. J gave up 9 bases and V 2 bases, and 3 bases lay outside the gene matches. The CDR3 has 15 residues. Per germline, CDR1 MNHEY and CDR2 SVGAGI. CDR3 in amino acids: CASSYGQGAGSPLHF. CDR3 nucleotide sequence: TGTGCCAGCAGTTACGGACAGGGGGCAGGTTCACCCCTCCACTTT.

The V call is TRBV5-1, the J call TRBJ2-3; possibly TRBD1 or TRBD2 for D (6 bases each). CDR3 length equals 14 residues. Per germline, CDR1 SGHRS and CDR2 YFSETQ. V lost 5 bases and J 5 bases, leaving 15 bases between the germline ends. CDR3 region: CASSLGGPEDTQYF. The CDR3 region has the DNA TGCGCCAGCAGTTTAGGGGGGCCAGAAGATACGCAGTATTTT. Complete variable domain (other parts from reference TRBV5-1 and TRBJ2-3): KAGVTQTPRYLIKTRGQQVTLSCSPISGHRSVSWYQQTPGQGLQFLFEYFSETQRNKGNFPGRFSGRQFSNSRSEMNVSTLELGDSALYLCASSLGGPEDTQYFGPGTRLTVL.

About this clonotype itself: A much larger clone differs by one base, so this may be a read error. The chain combines TRBV20-1 with TRBJ1-5; the D is unclear. The germline V gene has CDR1 DFQATT and CDR2 SNEGSKA (reference sequence). CDR3 length: 12 residues. The CDR3 sequence is CSARGADQPRHF. The CDR3 region has the DNA TGCAGTGCTAGAGGTGCCGATCAGCCCCGGCATTTT.

This clonotype was seen a few times. This chain joins TRBV20-1 and TRBJ1-2, with no clear D. The CDR3 sequence is 13 residues long. Trimming shortened V by 5 bases and J by 2 bases, and 12 bases separated the two germline ends. Germline CDR1 reads DFQATT; CDR2 reads SNEGSKA (reference sequence). The CDR3 loop reads CSAPRLVNYGYTF. The CDR3, as DNA: TGCAGTGCTCCCCGATTAGTCAACTATGGCTACACCTTC.

This clonotype was counted only a few times. V usage is TRBV28 and J usage is TRBJ2-1; TRBD1 matches at 7 bases. Germline CDR1 reads MDHEN; CDR2 reads SYDVKM. The V segment lost 5 bases and the J segment 10 bases; nucleotides outside the gene matches: 11. The CDR3 has 14 residues. The CDR3 protein is CASSVQGLQSEQFF. Here the CDR3 DNA reads TGTGCCAGCAGTGTACAGGGGCTACAATCCGAGCAGTTCTTC.

This clonotype was counted a few times. The chain employs TRBV9 and TRBJ1-1; 7 nucleotides align to TRBD1. The CDR3 contains 13 residues. The V gene end was trimmed by 0 bases and the J gene end by 10 bases; junction bases not matched to a gene: 6. Germline V CDR1 and CDR2: SGDLS, YYNGEE. The CDR3 sequence is CASSVDGQEGAFF. The CDR3, as DNA: TGTGCCAGCAGCGTAGACGGACAGGAGGGAGCTTTCTTT.

Ten or more counts support this clonotype. CDR3 DNA: TGCAGTGCTAGAGACGGGACAGGGTACGATGAGCAGTTCTTC. It yields the protein CSARDGTGYDEQFF. This sequence joins TRBV20-1 and TRBJ2-1; 9 nucleotides agree with TRBD1. Germline V gives CDR1 DFQATT, CDR2 SNEGSKA (reference sequence). Trimming took 0 bases from V and 8 from J; bases not matched to a gene: 5. The CDR3 sequence is 14 residues long.

The table lists this clonotype with many counts. The V call is TRBV5-1, the J call TRBJ2-2; 7 bases are shared with TRBD1. The V segment lost 0 bases and the J segment 8 bases; nucleotides outside the gene matches: 10. The CDR3 sequence is 16 residues long. Germline CDR1 is SGHRS and CDR2 is YFSETQ. The CDR3 sequence is CASSLEGQNIYGELFF. The DNA for the CDR3 is TGCGCCAGCAGCTTGGAGGGACAGAACATTTATGGGGAGCTGTTTTTT.

Details on this clonotype: A read error is possible here, since a much larger clone lies one base away. The gene calls are TRBV29-1 and TRBJ1-1, with D tentatively TRBD1 (5 bases). The V end was cut by 5 bases, the J end by 2 bases, with 12 bases between. CDR1 is SQVTM and CDR2 is ANQGSEA in the germline V gene. The CDR3 loop spans 13 amino acids. The CDR3, as DNA: TGCAGCGTTATAGCAGGGATAAACACTGAAGCTTTCTTT. It codes for CSVIAGINTEAFF.